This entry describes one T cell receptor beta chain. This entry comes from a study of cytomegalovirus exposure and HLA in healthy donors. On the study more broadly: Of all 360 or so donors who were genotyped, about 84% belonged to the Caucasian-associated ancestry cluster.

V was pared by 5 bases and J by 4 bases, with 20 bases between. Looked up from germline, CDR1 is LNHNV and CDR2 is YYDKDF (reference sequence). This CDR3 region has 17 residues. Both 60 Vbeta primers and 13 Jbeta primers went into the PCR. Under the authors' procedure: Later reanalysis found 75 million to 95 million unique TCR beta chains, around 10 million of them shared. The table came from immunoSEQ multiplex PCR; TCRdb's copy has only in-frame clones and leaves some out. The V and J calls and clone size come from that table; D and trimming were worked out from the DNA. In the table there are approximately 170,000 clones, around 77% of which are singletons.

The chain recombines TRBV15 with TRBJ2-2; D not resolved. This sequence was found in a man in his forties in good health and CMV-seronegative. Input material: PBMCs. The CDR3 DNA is TGTGCCACCAGCCCCAACCCCCCGGGTTCGGGCACCGGGGAGCTGTTTTTT. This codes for CATSPNPPGSGTGELFF.